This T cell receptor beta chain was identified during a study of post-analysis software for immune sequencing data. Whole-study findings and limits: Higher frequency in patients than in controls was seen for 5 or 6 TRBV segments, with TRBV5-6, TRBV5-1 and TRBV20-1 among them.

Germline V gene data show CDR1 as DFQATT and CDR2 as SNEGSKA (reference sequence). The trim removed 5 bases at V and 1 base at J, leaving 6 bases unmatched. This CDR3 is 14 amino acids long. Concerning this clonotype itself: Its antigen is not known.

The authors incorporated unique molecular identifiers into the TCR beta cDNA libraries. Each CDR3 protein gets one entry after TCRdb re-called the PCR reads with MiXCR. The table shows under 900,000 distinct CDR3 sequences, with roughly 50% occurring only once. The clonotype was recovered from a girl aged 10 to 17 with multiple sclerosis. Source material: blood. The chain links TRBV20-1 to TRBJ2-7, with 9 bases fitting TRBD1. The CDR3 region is CSAEQTGGSYEQYF. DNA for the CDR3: TGCAGTGCTGAGCAGACAGGGGGTTCCTACGAGCAGTACTTC.